This TCR beta chain was documented in a study of blood T cell repertoires in COVID-19. Study summary: COVID-19 samples from acute and convalescent phases originated in the United States, Italy and Spain. From T cells, B-cell-depleted T cells, or PBMCs came the material, which was cDNA or gDNA.

The junction had 2 bases not matched to a gene; V was cut back by 5 bases and J by 4 bases. The CDR3 is 13 amino acids. Original handling: How many nucleated cells were present was estimated from reference gene primer amplification. Here immunoSEQ multiplex PCR was the method, and the copy in TCRdb shows in-frame clones only, minus some. V and J calls and clone size are given by that table; D and trimming were obtained from the DNA. The data hold 85,000 to 100,000 clones, with around 90% observed a single time. Seattle participants joined during active infection and were tracked over time. V and J are TRBV12-3 or TRBV12-4 and TRBJ1-5; 7 bases align to TRBD1. The sequence was obtained from a man aged 50-59 years with COVID-19, enrolled during active disease. The material sequenced was peripheral blood. CDR3 protein: CASSTTGNQPQHF. CDR3 nucleotide sequence: TGTGCCAGCAGTACGACAGGGAATCAGCCCCAGCATTTT.